These 3 T cell receptor beta chains came from one sample sequenced in a study of cytomegalovirus exposure and HLA in healthy donors. PCR used 60 Vbeta primers and 13 Jbeta primers. Sequenced by immunoSEQ multiplex PCR; TCRdb stores in-frame clones only, minus some. Among around 110,000 clones listed, roughly two thirds were seen once. Sequenced sample: PBMCs. The receptors stem from a woman aged 25 to 39 in good health and CMV-seronegative.

V is TRBV18 and J is TRBJ1-4; the D gene is possibly TRBD1 (5 bases). This CDR3 comprises 14 residues. Trimming cost V 1 base and J 6 bases, with 9 bases left between them. Germline V CDR1 and CDR2: KGHSH, LQKENI. CDR3 protein: CASSPLARDEKLFF. The CDR3 region has the DNA TGTGCCAGCTCACCACTGGCCAGGGATGAAAAACTGTTTTTT.

This chain uses TRBV7-9 with TRBJ2-5, with 16 bases lining up with TRBD2. The CDR3 runs 18 residues. Germline CDR1 and CDR2: SEHNR and FQNEAQ (reference sequence). V shed 2 bases and J 4 bases; nucleotides not matched to a gene: 7. The DNA for the CDR3 is TGTGCCAGCAGCTTATCCGGGACTAGCGGGAGGGCCTTAGAGACCCAGTACTTC. As protein: CASSLSGTSGRALETQYF.

The chain employs TRBV28 and TRBJ2-6; D not certain. With 5 bases removed from V and 0 bases from J, the gap between germline ends came to 8 bases. Germline-derived CDR1 and CDR2 are MDHEN and SYDVKM. The length of the CDR3 is 15 residues. CDR3 loop: CASSLLISGANVLTF. The CDR3 DNA reads as TGTGCCAGCAGTCTCCTAATCTCTGGGGCCAACGTCCTGACTTTC.